What follows are 4 T cell receptor beta chains derived from one specimen sequenced in a study of radiation and T cells in renal cell carcinoma. Sequencing was performed with immunoSEQ multiplex PCR; in TCRdb, only in-frame clones are kept and a portion is missing. The sample has about 88,000 clones; roughly 90% are singletons. Time point denoted: baseline pretreatment blood. Regarding treatment: 15 Gy SBRT to primary tumor, nephrectomy 4 weeks later. The sequenced sample was blood, obtained from a patient whose treatment included radiotherapy and nephrectomy. These receptor sequences come from a man in his fifties or sixties with renal cell carcinoma.

V gene TRBV2 combines with J gene TRBJ2-1; possibly TRBD1 for D (5 bases). Trimming left V 5 bases short and J 4 bases short, with 9 bases between. The CDR3 has 13 amino acids. CDR1 and CDR2 (germline): SNHLY, FYNNEI. The CDR3 nucleotides read TGTGCCAGCAGTACAGGACCGTACAATGAGCAGTTCTTC. It codes for CASSTGPYNEQFF. The entire variable domain, with the rest obtained from reference TRBV2 and TRBJ2-1, is as follows: EPEVTQTPSHQVTQMGQEVILRCVPISNHLYFYWYRQILGQKVEFLVSFYNNEISEKSEIFDDQFSVERPDGSNFTLKIRSTKLEDSAMYFCASSTGPYNEQFFGPGTRLTVL.

V gene TRBV5-4 combines with J gene TRBJ2-3; TRBD2 agrees at 9 bases. Germline CDR1 SGHNT, CDR2 YYREEE (reference sequence). The CDR3 covers 16 residues. J lost 0 bases, V lost 4 bases, and 6 bases had no gene match. Written as DNA, the CDR3 is TGTGCCAGCAGCGAAAAACTAGCGGGTAGCACAGATACGCAGTATTTT. It is translated as CASSEKLAGSTDTQYF.

This clone was seen a single time. This chain uses TRBV2 with TRBJ2-1, with 8 bases fitting TRBD1. This CDR3 contains 15 residues. Trimming cost V 4 bases and J 8 bases; bases outside gene matches: 10. Germline assignment: CDR1 SNHLY and CDR2 FYNNEI. CDR3: CASSVRGQGLDEQFF. The CDR3 nucleotides are TGTGCCAGCAGTGTGAGAGGACAGGGCCTCGATGAGCAGTTCTTC.

The V call is TRBV27, the J call TRBJ1-2; maybe TRBD1 (5 bases). Germline values: CDR1 MNHEY, CDR2 SMNVEV (reference sequence). The length of the CDR3 is 15 residues. V was trimmed by 4 bases and J by 1 base, leaving 13 bases between them. This CDR3 reads CASSSNRDGNYGYTF. The DNA of the CDR3 is TGTGCCAGCAGTTCAAACCGGGACGGTAACTATGGCTACACCTTC.